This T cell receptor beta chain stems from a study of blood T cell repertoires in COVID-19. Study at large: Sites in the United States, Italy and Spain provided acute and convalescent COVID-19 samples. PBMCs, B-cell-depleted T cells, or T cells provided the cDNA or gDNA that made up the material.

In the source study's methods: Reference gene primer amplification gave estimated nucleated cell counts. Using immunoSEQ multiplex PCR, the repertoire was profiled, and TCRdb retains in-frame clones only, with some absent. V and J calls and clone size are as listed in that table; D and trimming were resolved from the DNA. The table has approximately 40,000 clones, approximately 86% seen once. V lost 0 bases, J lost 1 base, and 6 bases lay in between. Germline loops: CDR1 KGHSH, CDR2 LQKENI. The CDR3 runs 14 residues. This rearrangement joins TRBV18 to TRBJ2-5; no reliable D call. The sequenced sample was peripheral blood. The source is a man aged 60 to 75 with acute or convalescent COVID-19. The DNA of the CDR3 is TGTGCCAGCTCACCACCTGCCAGCCAAGAGACCCAGTACTTC. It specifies CASSPPASQETQYF.